These 20 T cell receptor beta chains share one sample of origin, sequenced in a study of blood T cell repertoires in COVID-19. Some clones are missing from TCRdb's copy, which holds only in-frame ones; the method was immunoSEQ multiplex PCR. The repertoire consists of over 30,000 clones, with around nine tenths occurring once and the leading ten covering over 9%. Sequenced input: peripheral blood. The receptor source for this set is a human donor in a cohort sampled during active COVID-19.

V is TRBV3-1 (or the pseudogene TRBV3-2) and J is TRBJ1-1; D is possibly TRBD1 (5 bases). The CDR3 is made up of 14 amino acids. Trimming left V 4 bases short and J 1 base short, with 10 bases between. In germline, CDR1 is LGHDT, CDR2 YNNKEL (reference sequence). CDR3 protein: CASSRRQGNTEAFF. The CDR3 region has the DNA TGTGCCAGCAGCCGACGTCAGGGGAACACTGAAGCTTTCTTT.

The V call is TRBV24-1, the J call TRBJ2-3; weak D call: TRBD1 (5 bases). Germline loops: CDR1 KGHDR, CDR2 SFDVKD. CDR3 length: 13 residues. V lost 7 bases and J lost 4, with 11 bases in between. CDR3 sequence reads: CATSDSSPDTQYF. The CDR3 DNA reads TGTGCCACCAGCGACAGTTCCCCAGATACGCAGTATTTT.

This rearrangement joins TRBV5-6 to TRBJ1-2; 9 bases fit TRBD1. Looked up from germline, CDR1 is SGHDT and CDR2 is YYEEEE. V lost 2 bases, J lost 3 bases, and 5 bases stayed unmatched. CDR3 length: 15 amino acids. Written as DNA, the CDR3 is TGTGCCAGCAGCTTTGGACAGGGGAGGGACTATGGCTACACCTTC. Encoded protein: CASSFGQGRDYGYTF.

The chain carries TRBV5-6 and TRBJ2-3; 9 bases match TRBD2. CDR1 SGHDT and CDR2 YYEEEE come from the germline V gene. Trimming removed 7 bases from V and 6 bases from J; junction bases left unmatched: 9. The CDR3 runs to 14 residues. For the CDR3, the DNA is TGTGCCAGCGCCTTTGGGACTAGCAGCGATACGCAGTATTTT. It encodes CASAFGTSSDTQYF.

This chain links TRBV28 with TRBJ2-1, with a weak D call TRBD1 (5 bases). Deletions cut 3 bases from V and 6 bases from J, with 12 bases between. The CDR3 has 14 amino acids. CDR1 is MDHEN, CDR2 SYDVKM, per germline. CDR3 coding DNA: TGTGCCAGCAGTTTGCTGTACCAGGGCAATGAGCAGTTCTTC. This codes for CASSLLYQGNEQFF.

The chain employs TRBV28 and TRBJ2-1; no clear D. The V end lost 6 bases, the J end lost 4 bases, and 13 bases lay between the germline ends. This CDR3 contains 14 residues. Germline loops: CDR1 MDHEN, CDR2 SYDVKM. The CDR3 sequence is CASSPTIPYNEQFF. CDR3 nucleotides: TGTGCCAGCAGCCCTACTATCCCTTACAATGAGCAGTTCTTC.

The rearrangement joins TRBV7-9 to TRBJ1-3, with 7 bases lining up with TRBD1. Germline assignment: CDR1 SEHNR and CDR2 FQNEAQ (reference sequence). The ends lost 5 bases at V and 1 base at J; junction bases unmatched: 5. The CDR3 is 15 residues long. The CDR3 reads CASSQLTGSGNTIYF. CDR3 DNA: TGTGCCAGCAGCCAGCTGACAGGGTCTGGAAACACCATATATTTT.

The V gene is TRBV18, the J gene TRBJ1-4; D not certain. The CDR3 length is 18 residues. From germline, CDR1 is KGHSH and CDR2 LQKENI. V was trimmed by 3 bases and J by 0 bases, leaving 17 bases between them. CDR3 sequence reads: CASSPMQFKDATNEKLFF. Written as DNA, the CDR3 is TGTGCCAGCTCACCTATGCAGTTTAAAGATGCAACTAATGAAAAACTGTTTTTT. Looking up the rest from reference TRBV18 and TRBJ1-4 gives the full variable domain: NAGVMQNPRHLVRRRGQEARLRCSPMKGHSHVYWYRQLPEEGLKFMVYLQKENIIDESGMPKERFSAEFPKEGPSILRIQQVVRGDSAAYFCASSPMQFKDATNEKLFFGSGTQLSVL.

The sample holds one count of this clone. V gene TRBV30 combines with J gene TRBJ1-1; TRBD1 aligns across 7 bases. This CDR3 has 13 residues. J was trimmed by 0 bases and V by 5 bases; bases with no gene match: 3. Germline CDR1 and CDR2: GTSNPN and SVGIG (reference sequence). In DNA, the CDR3 is TGTGCCTGGCGACAGGGATTGAACACTGAAGCTTTCTTT. It encodes CAWRQGLNTEAFF.

This clone was observed a handful of times. V usage is TRBV6-2 or TRBV6-3 and J usage is TRBJ1-5, with D possibly matching TRBD1 (6 bases). Germline V lookup: CDR1 MNHEY, CDR2 SVGEGT. V lost 0 bases and J lost 1, with 10 bases in between. This CDR3 has 16 residues. The CDR3 reads CASSYSNRVSNQPQHF. CDR3 nucleotides: TGTGCCAGCAGTTACTCGAACAGGGTAAGCAATCAGCCCCAGCATTTT.

This clone came up a few times. The chain couples TRBV11-1 to TRBJ1-1; D is unresolved. The V and J ends lost 6 bases and 4 bases respectively, with 18 bases between them. The CDR3 is made up of 15 amino acids. CDR1 SGHAT and CDR2 FQDESV come from the germline V gene (reference sequence). The CDR3 sequence: CASRQRFGSGTEAFF. Written as DNA, the CDR3 is TGTGCCAGCAGGCAAAGGTTCGGGTCGGGCACTGAAGCTTTCTTT.

The chain combines TRBV29-1 with TRBJ2-7, with a possible D match to TRBD2 (6 bases). The V end was cut by 2 bases, the J end by 5 bases, with 13 bases between. This CDR3 region has 13 residues. The germline gives CDR1 SQVTM, CDR2 ANQGSEA. CDR3 sequence: CSVEIAGNDEQYF. In DNA, the CDR3 is TGCAGCGTTGAAATTGCGGGGAACGACGAGCAGTACTTC.

This chain uses TRBV1 with TRBJ2-5; the table's D call, TRBD1, was not checked against the DNA. TRBV1 is marked as a pseudogene. The CDR3 has 12 residues. The CDR3 nucleotides read TGCACCAGCAGCTCGCAGGGAGAGACCCAGTACTTC. Protein product: CTSSSQGETQYF.

This chain connects TRBV6-5 to TRBJ1-4; a weak D match, TRBD1 (6 bases). V was pared by 9 bases and J by 12 bases, with 23 bases between. The germline V gene encodes CDR1 MNHEY and CDR2 SVGAGI. This CDR3 comprises 14 residues. The CDR3 region is CASRGAGTNSELFF. Here the CDR3 DNA reads TGTGCCAGTCGGGGGGCAGGGACTAATTCAGAACTGTTTTTT.

The chain has TRBV4-1 and TRBJ2-7; TRBD1 matches at 8 bases. CDR1 and CDR2 (germline): MGHRA, YSYEKL. The V gene end was trimmed by 5 bases and the J gene end by 3 bases; junction bases not matched to a gene: 9. The CDR3 consists of 15 residues. The CDR3 loop is CASSYIEDRDYEQYF. DNA of the CDR3: TGCGCCAGCAGCTACATCGAGGACAGGGACTACGAGCAGTACTTC.

The chain recombines TRBV2 with TRBJ1-6, with D possibly matching TRBD1 (6 bases). Trimming took off 6 bases at V and 10 bases at J, with 16 bases between the two ends. The CDR3 is 14 amino acids. CDR1 is SNHLY and CDR2 is FYNNEI in the germline V gene. The CDR3 region is CASRSQGVGSPLHF. The CDR3 coding sequence is TGTGCCAGCAGGTCACAGGGAGTTGGGTCACCCCTCCACTTT.

The chain combines TRBV7-2 with TRBJ2-3; D gene uncertain. CDR1 SGHTA and CDR2 FQGNSA come from the germline V gene. The CDR3 contains 14 residues. V lost 5 bases and J 3 bases, leaving 12 bases between the germline ends. CDR3 bases: TGTGCCAGCAGCGCAGACATTGGGACAGATACGCAGTATTTT. Its protein is CASSADIGTDTQYF.

Only one count was recorded for this clone. The chain has TRBV5-1 and TRBJ1-6; 8 bases map to TRBD1. Germline CDR1 and CDR2: SGHRS and YFSETQ. J was trimmed by 3 bases and V by 4 bases; bases with no gene match: 15. The CDR3 consists of 19 residues. CDR3 bases: TGCGCCAGCAGCAAAACGTCTATTTTAGGACAGGGCTATAATTCACCCCTCCACTTT. As protein: CASSKTSILGQGYNSPLHF. Looking up the rest from reference TRBV5-1 and TRBJ1-6 gives the full variable domain: KAGVTQTPRYLIKTRGQQVTLSCSPISGHRSVSWYQQTPGQGLQFLFEYFSETQRNKGNFPGRFSGRQFSNSRSEMNVSTLELGDSALYLCASSKTSILGQGYNSPLHFGNGTRLTVT.

The V gene is TRBV5-6, the J gene TRBJ1-2; D not certain. V gave up 2 bases and J gave up 4 bases, with 15 bases separating them. This CDR3 spans 15 amino acids. Germline CDR1 reads SGHDT; CDR2 reads YYEEEE. The CDR3 nucleotides read TGTGCCAGCAGCTTTTACAGCATCCTTGCCTATGGCTACACCTTC. Translated, it gives CASSFYSILAYGYTF.

J is TRBJ1-1 and V is TRBV19; tentatively, D is TRBD1 (5 bases). With 10 bases removed from V and 3 bases from J, the gap between germline ends came to 15 bases. CDR3 size: 13 residues. CDR1 is LNHDA, CDR2 SQIVND, per germline (reference sequence). CDR3 sequence reads: CATSREKDTEAFF. CDR3 nucleotides: TGTGCCACATCCAGGGAAAAGGACACTGAAGCTTTCTTT. Drawing the rest from reference TRBV19 and TRBJ1-1, the complete variable domain is DGGITQSPKYLFRKEGQNVTLSCEQNLNHDAMYWYRQDPGQGLRLIYYSQIVNDFQKGDIAEGYSVSREKKESFPLTVTSAQKNPTAFYLCATSREKDTEAFFGQGTRLTVV.